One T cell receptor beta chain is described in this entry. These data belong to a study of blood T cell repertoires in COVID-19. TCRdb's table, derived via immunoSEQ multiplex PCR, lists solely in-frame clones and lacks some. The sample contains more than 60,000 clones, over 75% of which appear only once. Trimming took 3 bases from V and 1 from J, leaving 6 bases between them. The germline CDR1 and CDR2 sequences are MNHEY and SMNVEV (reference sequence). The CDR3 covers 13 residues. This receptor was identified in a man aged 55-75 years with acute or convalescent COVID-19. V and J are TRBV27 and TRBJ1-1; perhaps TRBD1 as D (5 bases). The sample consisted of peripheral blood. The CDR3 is CASSLGGNTEAFF. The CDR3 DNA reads TGTGCCAGCAGTTTGGGGGGGAACACTGAAGCTTTCTTT.